This T cell receptor beta chain was sequenced in a study of blood T cell repertoires in COVID-19. Study in general: T cells, B-cell-depleted T cells, or PBMCs provided the cDNA or gDNA that served as material.

The germline V gene has CDR1 SQVTM and CDR2 ANQGSEA. The V gene end was trimmed by 0 bases and the J gene end by 9 bases; junction bases not matched to a gene: 8. The CDR3 is 16 residues long. Before being deemed recovered, Cohort 3 donors had two negative PCRs, clearance, or symptom resolution. Under the authors' procedure: Scientists estimated how many nucleated cells there were by amplifying reference gene primers. Data came from immunoSEQ multiplex PCR; TCRdb stores just in-frame clones and leaves some out. That table is the source of V, J and clone size, and D and trimming were worked out from the DNA. In the table there are some 270,000 clones, approximately 88% of which are singletons.

The TCR sequence derives from a woman aged 35 to 49 who had recovered from COVID-19. V is TRBV29-1 and J is TRBJ2-1; 13 bases map to TRBD2. The sequenced sample consisted of PBMCs or T cells enriched from blood (not recorded which). The CDR3 reads CSVEDPGTSGNGEQFF. CDR3 sequence (DNA): TGCAGCGTTGAAGATCCCGGGACTAGCGGGAACGGTGAGCAGTTCTTC.